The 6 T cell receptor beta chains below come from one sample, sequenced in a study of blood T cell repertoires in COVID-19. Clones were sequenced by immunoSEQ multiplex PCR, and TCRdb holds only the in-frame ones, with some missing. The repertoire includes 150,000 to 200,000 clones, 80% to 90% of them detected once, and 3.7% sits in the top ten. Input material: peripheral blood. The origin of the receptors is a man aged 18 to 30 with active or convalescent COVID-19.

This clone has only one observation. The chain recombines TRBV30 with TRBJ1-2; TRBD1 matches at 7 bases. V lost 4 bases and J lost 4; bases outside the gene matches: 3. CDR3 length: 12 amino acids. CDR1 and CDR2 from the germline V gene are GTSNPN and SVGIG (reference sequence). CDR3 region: CAWNRDSYGYTF. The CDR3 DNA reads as TGTGCCTGGAACCGGGACAGCTATGGCTACACCTTC.

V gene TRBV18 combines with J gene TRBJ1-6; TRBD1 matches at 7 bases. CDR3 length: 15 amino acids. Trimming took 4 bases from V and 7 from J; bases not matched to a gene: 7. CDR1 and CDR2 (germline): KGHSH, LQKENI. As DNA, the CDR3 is TGTGCCAGCTCACACCGGGACAGTTTCAATTCACCCCTCCACTTT. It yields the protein CASSHRDSFNSPLHF. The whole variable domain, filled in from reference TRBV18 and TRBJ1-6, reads NAGVMQNPRHLVRRRGQEARLRCSPMKGHSHVYWYRQLPEEGLKFMVYLQKENIIDESGMPKERFSAEFPKEGPSILRIQQVVRGDSAAYFCASSHRDSFNSPLHFGNGTRLTVT.

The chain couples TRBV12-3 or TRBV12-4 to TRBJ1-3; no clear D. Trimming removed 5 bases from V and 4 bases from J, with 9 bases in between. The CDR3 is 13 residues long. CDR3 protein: CASSPTSGNTIYF. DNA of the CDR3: TGTGCCAGCAGTCCGACTAGCGGAAACACCATATATTTT.

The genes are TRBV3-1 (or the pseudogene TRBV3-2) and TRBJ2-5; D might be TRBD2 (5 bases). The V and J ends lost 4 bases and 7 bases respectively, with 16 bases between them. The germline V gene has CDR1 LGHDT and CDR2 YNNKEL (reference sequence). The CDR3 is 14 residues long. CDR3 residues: CASSPDIVAGTQYF. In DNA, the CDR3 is TGTGCCAGCAGCCCCGACATAGTCGCGGGGACCCAGTACTTC.

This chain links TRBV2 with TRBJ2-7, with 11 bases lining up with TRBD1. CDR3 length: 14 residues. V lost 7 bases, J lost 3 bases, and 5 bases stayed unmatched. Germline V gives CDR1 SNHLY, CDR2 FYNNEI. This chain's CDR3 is CASTSDRGLYEQYF. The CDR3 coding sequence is TGTGCCAGCACTTCGGACAGGGGGCTCTACGAGCAGTACTTC.

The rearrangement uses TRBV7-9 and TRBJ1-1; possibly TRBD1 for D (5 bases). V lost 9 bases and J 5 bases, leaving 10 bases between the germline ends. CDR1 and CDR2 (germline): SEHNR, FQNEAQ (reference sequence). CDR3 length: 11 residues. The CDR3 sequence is CASTRATEAFF. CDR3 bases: TGTGCCAGTACCAGGGCAACTGAAGCTTTCTTT.